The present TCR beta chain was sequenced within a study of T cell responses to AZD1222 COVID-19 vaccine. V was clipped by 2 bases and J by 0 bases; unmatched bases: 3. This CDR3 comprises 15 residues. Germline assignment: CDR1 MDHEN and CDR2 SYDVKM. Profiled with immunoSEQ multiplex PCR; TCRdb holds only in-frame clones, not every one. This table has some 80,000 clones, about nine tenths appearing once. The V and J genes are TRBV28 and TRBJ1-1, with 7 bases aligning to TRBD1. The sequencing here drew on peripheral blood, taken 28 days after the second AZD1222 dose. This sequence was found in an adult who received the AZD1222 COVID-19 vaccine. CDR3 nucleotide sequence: TGTGCCAGCAGTTTAACAGGGGCTATGAACACTGAAGCTTTCTTT. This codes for CASSLTGAMNTEAFF.